The entry below gives a single T cell receptor (beta chain) sequence along with its context. The antigen remains unidentified. The use of previously described methods and listed TCR primers produced the bulk TCR libraries. TCRdb re-derived calls from the PCR reads in MiXCR, one entry per CDR3 protein. The data contain hundreds of thousands of distinct CDR3 sequences, around 21% of them seen just once; the ten biggest clones take up 0.75% to 0.85%. The germline V gene encodes CDR1 LNHNV and CDR2 YYDKDF (reference sequence). V was trimmed by 5 bases and J by 5 bases, leaving 13 bases between them. The CDR3 contains 14 residues. The entry originates in a study of molecular identifiers for immune sequencing clone quantification. Across the study: In replicates, the authors split RNA from about 19,000 or 110,000 naive CD8 cells five ways and sequenced four.

In the sort, naive CD8 T cells were defined as CD8+CD4-CCR7+CD45RA+. The study's findings and limits: Over 98% of effector molecules, but under 1% in naive cells, were held by clones with more than 20 RNA copies.

The TCR sequence derives from a human donor in good health. Some libraries in this study had Jurkat cell RNA spiked in. Material: naive CD8+ T cells from blood, with Jurkat cell RNA spiked in. As to subset: FACS-sorted CD8+CD4-CCR7+CD45RA+ naive T cells. V gene TRBV15 combines with J gene TRBJ2-4; D may be TRBD1 or TRBD2 (5 bases each). CDR3 sequence: CATSGRDGQNIQYF. In DNA, the CDR3 is TGTGCCACCAGCGGCCGGGACGGACAAAACATTCAGTACTTC.